A selection of T cell receptor beta chains follows, all from one sample in a study of ipilimumab plus nivolumab after autologous stem cell transplantation. Profiling relied on immunoSEQ multiplex PCR, and the TCRdb table lists in-frame clones only, not all of them. The table lists more than 15,000 clones, 70% to 80% of them singletons. Here the sequenced sample was PBMCs, taken in a trial of ipilimumab plus nivolumab as post-transplant consolidation. The receptor set was obtained from a male donor with diffuse large B-cell lymphoma. The CDR3 runs from the conserved cysteine through the conserved F or W. D genes are given only for firm matches. Not all rows give a size; the values are once, few, many and, for expanded clones, a class.

V gene: TRBV14; clone size: -; J gene: TRBJ2-7; D gene: -; CDR3 DNA: TGTGCCAGCAGCCAACCGGGACACTCGACCTACGAGCAGTACTTC; CDR3 protein: CASSQPGHSTYEQYF
V gene: TRBV5-6; clone size: -; J gene: TRBJ2-1; D gene: TRBD2; CDR3 DNA: TGTGCCAGCAGCTCTTTAAAGCGGGGGCGTCTTAGCTCCTACAATGAGCAGTTCTTC; CDR3 protein: CASSSLKRGRLSSYNEQFF
V gene: TRBV7-9; clone size: few; J gene: TRBJ1-4; D gene: TRBD1; CDR3 DNA: TGTGCCAGCAGCTTAGGGCGAAGGGGACAGGGTGAAAAACTGTTTTTT; CDR3 protein: CASSLGRRGQGEKLFF
V gene: TRBV27; clone size: -; J gene: TRBJ2-7; D gene: -; CDR3 DNA: TGTGCCAGCAGTCCCCCCCCAGGCTACGAGCAGTACTTC; CDR3 protein: CASSPPPGYEQYF
V gene: TRBV5-6; clone size: -; J gene: TRBJ2-1; D gene: -; CDR3 DNA: TGTGCCAGCAGCTTGGGTGGGGACGTGGTCTATGAGCAGTTCTTC; CDR3 protein: CASSLGGDVVYEQFF
V gene: TRBV5-1; clone size: -; J gene: TRBJ2-7; D gene: -; CDR3 DNA: TGCGCCAGCAGCAGGGGCACCGGGACGCTCCACGAGCAGTACTTC; CDR3 protein: CASSRGTGTLHEQYF
V gene: TRBV16; clone size: -; J gene: TRBJ2-3; D gene: -; CDR3 DNA: TGTGCCAGCAGCCAATTTAGCGCGGCGGGCACAGATACGCAGTATTTT; CDR3 protein: CASSQFSAAGTDTQYF
V gene: TRBV19; clone size: -; J gene: TRBJ1-5; D gene: -; CDR3 DNA: TGTGCCAGTAGTCCCTGGGGTAGCAATCAGCCCCAGCATTTT; CDR3 protein: CASSPWGSNQPQHF
V gene: TRBV5-1; clone size: -; J gene: TRBJ1-2; D gene: TRBD1; CDR3 DNA: TGCGCCAGCAGCTTGGCCAAAGCTACAGGGGCTAACTATGGCTACACCTTC; CDR3 protein: CASSLAKATGANYGYTF
V gene: TRBV7-8; clone size: -; J gene: TRBJ1-2; D gene: -; CDR3 DNA: TGTGCCAGCAGCGCCACCAGGGATTATGGCTACACCTTC; CDR3 protein: CASSATRDYGYTF
V gene: TRBV5-4; clone size: -; J gene: TRBJ2-7; D gene: -; CDR3 DNA: TGTGCCAGCAGCTTTGACGCTAGCAGCTACGAGCAGTACTTC; CDR3 protein: CASSFDASSYEQYF
V gene: TRBV7-8; clone size: once; J gene: TRBJ1-5; D gene: TRBD1; CDR3 DNA: TGTGCCAGCAGCTCCGGACAGGGAGTCATGGTGGTCAATCAGCCCCAGCATTTT; CDR3 protein: CASSSGQGVMVVNQPQHF
V gene: TRBV4-3; clone size: -; J gene: TRBJ2-5; D gene: -; CDR3 DNA: TGCGCCAGCAGCCGGGACTTTCAAGAGACCCAGTACTTC; CDR3 protein: CASSRDFQETQYF
V gene: TRBV5-6; clone size: -; J gene: TRBJ2-3; D gene: -; CDR3 DNA: TGTGCCAGCAGCATAGCGACAGGAACTAGCACAGATACGCAGTATTTT; CDR3 protein: CASSIATGTSTDTQYF
V gene: TRBV5-8; clone size: -; J gene: TRBJ2-5; D gene: TRBD1; CDR3 DNA: TGTGCCAGCAGCGAAGACAGGGGGGGACTTGGAGGGACCCAGTACTTC; CDR3 protein: CASSEDRGGLGGTQYF
V gene: TRBV4-1; clone size: -; J gene: TRBJ2-2; D gene: TRBD2; CDR3 DNA: TGCGCCAGCAGCCAAGACGCAGCGGGGGGGCCCGGGGAGCTGTTTTTT; CDR3 protein: CASSQDAAGGPGELFF
V gene: TRBV10-3; clone size: -; J gene: TRBJ2-7; D gene: TRBD1; CDR3 DNA: TGTGCCACTAAAAGACCGGACAGGAGCTCCTACGAGCAGTACTTC; CDR3 protein: CATKRPDRSSYEQYF
V gene: TRBV7-6; clone size: -; J gene: TRBJ2-2; D gene: -; CDR3 DNA: TGTGCCAGCAGCTTAGATGGCGGGGAGCTGTTTTTT; CDR3 protein: CASSLDGGELFF
V gene: TRBV7-9; clone size: -; J gene: TRBJ2-7; D gene: -; CDR3 DNA: TGTGCCAGCAGCTTAGGACAGATGGCCGAGCAGTACTTC; CDR3 protein: CASSLGQMAEQYF
V gene: TRBV6-6; clone size: -; J gene: TRBJ1-6; D gene: -; CDR3 DNA: TGTGCCAGCAGTGAGAACAGGGCGGGCTCACCCCTCCACTTT; CDR3 protein: CASSENRAGSPLHF
V gene: TRBV2; clone size: -; J gene: TRBJ1-4; D gene: TRBD1; CDR3 DNA: TGTGCCAGCAAACCACAGGGGGGAACTAATGAAAAACTGTTTTTT; CDR3 protein: CASKPQGGTNEKLFF
V gene: TRBV30; clone size: -; J gene: TRBJ2-7; D gene: -; CDR3 DNA: TGTGCCTGGAGTCATATGACTAGATACTACGAGCAGTACTTC; CDR3 protein: CAWSHMTRYYEQYF
V gene: TRBV6-6; clone size: -; J gene: TRBJ2-3; D gene: -; CDR3 DNA: TGTGCCAGCAGTCGATGGGGGGGCGGCGCAGATACGCAGTATTTT; CDR3 protein: CASSRWGGGADTQYF
V gene: TRBV27; clone size: -; J gene: TRBJ2-7; D gene: -; CDR3 DNA: TGTGCCAGCAGTTCGCTCTCAGGGACCGAGCAGTACTTC; CDR3 protein: CASSSLSGTEQYF
V gene: TRBV9; clone size: -; J gene: TRBJ2-1; D gene: -; CDR3 DNA: TGTGCCAGCAGCGTAGTGGAGACAGGGAGGGAGCAGTTCTTC; CDR3 protein: CASSVVETGREQFF
V gene: TRBV19; clone size: -; J gene: TRBJ1-1; D gene: TRBD1; CDR3 DNA: TGTGCCAGTAGTCTGACAGGGACGTCGGCGCCCGGATTGAACACTGAAGCTTTCTTT; CDR3 protein: CASSLTGTSAPGLNTEAFF
V gene: TRBV11-2; clone size: -; J gene: TRBJ2-3; D gene: TRBD2; CDR3 DNA: TGTGCCAGCAGGTTGGGGGTAGCGGGGGGTGATACGCAGTATTTT; CDR3 protein: CASRLGVAGGDTQYF
V gene: TRBV30; clone size: -; J gene: TRBJ1-5; D gene: TRBD1; CDR3 DNA: TGTGCCTACCAGGGGGGTCGGGATCAGCCCCAGCATTTT; CDR3 protein: CAYQGGRDQPQHF
V gene: TRBV2; clone size: few; J gene: TRBJ1-1; D gene: TRBD1; CDR3 DNA: TGTGCCAGCAGTAGGGACAGCAACACTGAAGCTTTCTTT; CDR3 protein: CASSRDSNTEAFF
V gene: TRBV4-1; clone size: few; J gene: TRBJ1-6; D gene: -; CDR3 DNA: TGCGCCAGCAGCCCCAGTGGTGGGGACCCCTATAATTCACCCCTCCACTTT; CDR3 protein: CASSPSGGDPYNSPLHF
V gene: TRBV30; clone size: few; J gene: TRBJ1-1; D gene: -; CDR3 DNA: TGTGCCTGGAGTCTGGTCAGTAACACTGAAGCTTTCTTT; CDR3 protein: CAWSLVSNTEAFF
V gene: TRBV5-8; clone size: -; J gene: TRBJ1-4; D gene: TRBD1; CDR3 DNA: TGTGCCAGCAGCTTGGCCTCAGGGGGGAAGGAAAAACTGTTTTTT; CDR3 protein: CASSLASGGKEKLFF
V gene: TRBV5-4; clone size: -; J gene: TRBJ2-7; D gene: TRBD2; CDR3 DNA: TGTGCCAGCAGCCCCGGGAGGGGGGTCTCCTACGAGCAGTACTTC; CDR3 protein: CASSPGRGVSYEQYF
V gene: TRBV30; clone size: -; J gene: TRBJ1-2; D gene: TRBD1; CDR3 DNA: TGTGCCTGGAGTCAGGGGGAGGTCGGTGGCTACACCTTC; CDR3 protein: CAWSQGEVGGYTF
V gene: TRBV5-4; clone size: -; J gene: TRBJ1-2; D gene: -; CDR3 DNA: TGTGCCAGCAGATCGGGCAGGGTCAGTGGCTACACCTTC; CDR3 protein: CASRSGRVSGYTF
V gene: TRBV29-1; clone size: -; J gene: TRBJ2-3; D gene: -; CDR3 DNA: TGCAGCGTTGGGGTAATAACAGGTGCGATGGATACGCAGTATTTT; CDR3 protein: CSVGVITGAMDTQYF
V gene: TRBV5-4; clone size: -; J gene: TRBJ1-2; D gene: -; CDR3 DNA: TGTGCCAGCAGTCCCGGAGGGGAGACTGGCTATGGCTACACCTTC; CDR3 protein: CASSPGGETGYGYTF